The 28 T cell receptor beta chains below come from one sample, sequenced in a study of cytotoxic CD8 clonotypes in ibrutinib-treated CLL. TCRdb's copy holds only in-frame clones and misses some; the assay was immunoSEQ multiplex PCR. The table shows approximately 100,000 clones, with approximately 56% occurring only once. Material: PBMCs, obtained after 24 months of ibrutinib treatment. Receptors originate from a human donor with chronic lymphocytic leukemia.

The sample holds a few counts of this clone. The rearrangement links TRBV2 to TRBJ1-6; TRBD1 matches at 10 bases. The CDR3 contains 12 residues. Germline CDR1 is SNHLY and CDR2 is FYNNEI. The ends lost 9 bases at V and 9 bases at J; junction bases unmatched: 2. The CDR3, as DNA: TGTGCCAGGACAGGGGGCAGTTCACCCCTCCACTTT. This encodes CARTGGSSPLHF.

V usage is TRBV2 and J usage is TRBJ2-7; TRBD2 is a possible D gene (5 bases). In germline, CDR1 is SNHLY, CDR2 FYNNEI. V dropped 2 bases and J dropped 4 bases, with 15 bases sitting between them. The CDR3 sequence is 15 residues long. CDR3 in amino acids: CASSERGGLRYEQYF. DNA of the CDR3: TGTGCCAGCAGTGAAAGAGGAGGACTGAGATACGAGCAGTACTTC.

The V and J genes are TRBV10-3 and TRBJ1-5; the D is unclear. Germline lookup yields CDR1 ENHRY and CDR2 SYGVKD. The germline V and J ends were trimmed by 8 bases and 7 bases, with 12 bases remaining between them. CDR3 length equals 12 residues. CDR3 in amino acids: CAIGAGGQPQHF. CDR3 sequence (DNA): TGTGCCATCGGAGCCGGTGGACAGCCCCAGCATTTT.

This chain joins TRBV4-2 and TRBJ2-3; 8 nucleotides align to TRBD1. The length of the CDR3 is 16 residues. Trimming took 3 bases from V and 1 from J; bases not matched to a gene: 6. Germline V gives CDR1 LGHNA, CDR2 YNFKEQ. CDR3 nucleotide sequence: TGTGCCAGCAGCCAGGAACCGGGACAGGGCACAGATACGCAGTATTTT. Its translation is CASSQEPGQGTDTQYF.

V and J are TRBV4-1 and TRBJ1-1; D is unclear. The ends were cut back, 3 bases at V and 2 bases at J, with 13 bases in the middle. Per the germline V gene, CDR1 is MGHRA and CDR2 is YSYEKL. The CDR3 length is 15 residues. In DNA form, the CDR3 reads TGCGCCAGCAGCCAGGCTGTTAGAGTTAACACTGAAGCTTTCTTT. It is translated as CASSQAVRVNTEAFF.

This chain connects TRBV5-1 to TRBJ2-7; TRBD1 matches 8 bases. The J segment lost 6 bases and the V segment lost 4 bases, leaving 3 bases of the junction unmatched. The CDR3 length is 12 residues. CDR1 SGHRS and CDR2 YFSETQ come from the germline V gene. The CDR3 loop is CASSLDRAEQYF. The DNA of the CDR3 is TGCGCCAGCAGCCTGGACAGGGCCGAGCAGTACTTC.

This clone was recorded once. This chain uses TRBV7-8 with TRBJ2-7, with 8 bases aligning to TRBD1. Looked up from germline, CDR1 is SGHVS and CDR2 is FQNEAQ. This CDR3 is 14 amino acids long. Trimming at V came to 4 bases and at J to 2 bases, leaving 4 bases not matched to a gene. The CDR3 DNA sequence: TGTGCCAGCAGCTCGACGGGACAGGCCTACGAGCAGTACTTC. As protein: CASSSTGQAYEQYF.

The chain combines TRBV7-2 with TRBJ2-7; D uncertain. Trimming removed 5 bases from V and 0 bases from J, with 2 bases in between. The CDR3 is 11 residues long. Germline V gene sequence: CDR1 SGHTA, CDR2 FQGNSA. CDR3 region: CASSPSYEQYF. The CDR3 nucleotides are TGTGCCAGCAGCCCCTCCTACGAGCAGTACTTC.

The CDR3 region has the DNA TGTGCCAGTAGTATAGAGTCCGGTACGCAGTATTTT. The encoded protein is CASSIESGTQYF. The V gene is TRBV19, the J gene TRBJ2-3; D ambiguous. Germline V gene data show CDR1 as LNHDA and CDR2 as SQIVND (reference sequence). Trimming stripped 0 bases from V and 8 bases from J, with 6 bases between. CDR3 length: 12 amino acids. The variable domain in full, completed from reference TRBV19 and TRBJ2-3, reads DGGITQSPKYLFRKEGQNVTLSCEQNLNHDAMYWYRQDPGQGLRLIYYSQIVNDFQKGDIAEGYSVSREKKESFPLTVTSAQKNPTAFYLCASSIESGTQYFGPGTRLTVL.

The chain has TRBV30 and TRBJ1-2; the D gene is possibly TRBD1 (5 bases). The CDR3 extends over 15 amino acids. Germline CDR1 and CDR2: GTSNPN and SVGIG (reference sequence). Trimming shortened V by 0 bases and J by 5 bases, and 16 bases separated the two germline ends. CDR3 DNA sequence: TGTGCCTGGAGTGTAGGAGGCCTTGGGGGGTATGGCTACACCTTC. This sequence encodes CAWSVGGLGGYGYTF.

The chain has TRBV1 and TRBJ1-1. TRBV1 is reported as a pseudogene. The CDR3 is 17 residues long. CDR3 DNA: TGCACCAGCAGCCAAGAGCCCCTCGGGGCGATGAACACTGAAGCTTTCTTT. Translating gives CTSSQEPLGAMNTEAFF.

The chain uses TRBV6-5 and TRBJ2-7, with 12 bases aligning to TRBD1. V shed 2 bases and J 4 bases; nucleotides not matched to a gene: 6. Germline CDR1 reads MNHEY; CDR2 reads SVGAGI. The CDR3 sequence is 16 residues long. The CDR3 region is CASSYQGTGGGYEQYF. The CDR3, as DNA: TGTGCCAGCAGTTACCAAGGGACAGGGGGCGGGTACGAGCAGTACTTC.

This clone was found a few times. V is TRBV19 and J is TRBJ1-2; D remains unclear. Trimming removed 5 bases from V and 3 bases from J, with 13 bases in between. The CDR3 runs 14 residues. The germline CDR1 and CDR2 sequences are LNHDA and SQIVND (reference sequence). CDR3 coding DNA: TGTGCCAGTAGTCGGCGGGGTTCCGACTATGGCTACACCTTC. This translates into CASSRRGSDYGYTF.

CDR3 loop: CASAWGRTYEQYF. The CDR3 DNA follows: TGTGCCAGCGCATGGGGGCGAACCTACGAGCAGTACTTC. This chain connects TRBV28 to TRBJ2-7, with D possibly being TRBD1 (6 bases). The CDR3 spans 13 residues. CDR1 and CDR2 (germline): MDHEN, SYDVKM. V was trimmed by 8 bases and J by 2 bases, leaving 13 bases between them. The full variable domain, rest sourced from reference TRBV28 and TRBJ2-7, is DVKVTQSSRYLVKRTGEKVFLECVQDMDHENMFWYRQDPGLGLRLIYFSYDVKMKEKGDIPEGYSVSREKKERFSLILESASTNQTSMYLCASAWGRTYEQYFGPGTRLTVT.

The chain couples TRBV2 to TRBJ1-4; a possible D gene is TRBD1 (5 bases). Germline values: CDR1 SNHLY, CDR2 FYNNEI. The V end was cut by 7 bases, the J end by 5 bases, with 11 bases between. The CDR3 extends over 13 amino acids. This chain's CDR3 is CASTRGGNEKLFF. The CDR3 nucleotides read TGTGCCAGCACTAGGGGAGGGAATGAAAAACTGTTTTTT.

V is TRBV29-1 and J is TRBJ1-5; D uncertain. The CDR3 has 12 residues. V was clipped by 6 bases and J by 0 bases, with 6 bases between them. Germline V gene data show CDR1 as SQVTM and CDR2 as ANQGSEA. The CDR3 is CSVTDSNQPQHF. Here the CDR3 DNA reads TGCAGCGTCACAGATAGCAATCAGCCCCAGCATTTT.

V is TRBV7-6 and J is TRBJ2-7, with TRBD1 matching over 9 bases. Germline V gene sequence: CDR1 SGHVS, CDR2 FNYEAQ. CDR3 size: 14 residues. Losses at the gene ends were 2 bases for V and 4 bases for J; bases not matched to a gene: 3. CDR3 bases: TGTGCCAGCAGCTTACGGGGACAGGGATACGAGCAGTACTTC. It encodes CASSLRGQGYEQYF.

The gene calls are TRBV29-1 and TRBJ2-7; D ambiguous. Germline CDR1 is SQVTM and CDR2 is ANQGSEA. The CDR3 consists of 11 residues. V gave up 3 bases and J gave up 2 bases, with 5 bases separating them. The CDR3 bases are TGCAGCGTTGAGTTGGCCTACGAGCAGTACTTC. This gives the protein CSVELAYEQYF.

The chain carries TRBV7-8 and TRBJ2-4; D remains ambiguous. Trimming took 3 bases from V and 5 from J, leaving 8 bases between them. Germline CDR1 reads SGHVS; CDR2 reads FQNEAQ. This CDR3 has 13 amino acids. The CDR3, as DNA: TGTGCCAGCAGCTTCGGCCCTCAAAACATTCAGTACTTC. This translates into CASSFGPQNIQYF.

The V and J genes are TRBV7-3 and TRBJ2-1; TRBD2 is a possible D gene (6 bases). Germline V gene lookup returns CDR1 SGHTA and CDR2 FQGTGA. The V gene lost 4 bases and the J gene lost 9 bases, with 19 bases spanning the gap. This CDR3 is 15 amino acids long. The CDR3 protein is CASSSQAGPRGEQFF. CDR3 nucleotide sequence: TGTGCCAGCAGCTCCCAGGCGGGACCAAGAGGTGAGCAGTTCTTC.

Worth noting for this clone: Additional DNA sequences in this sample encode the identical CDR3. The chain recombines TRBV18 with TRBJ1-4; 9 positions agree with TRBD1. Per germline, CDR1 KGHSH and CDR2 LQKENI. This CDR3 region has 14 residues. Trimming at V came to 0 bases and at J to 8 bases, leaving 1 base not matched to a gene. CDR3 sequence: CASSPPGQGEKLFF. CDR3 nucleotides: TGTGCCAGCTCACCACCGGGACAGGGCGAAAAACTGTTTTTT.

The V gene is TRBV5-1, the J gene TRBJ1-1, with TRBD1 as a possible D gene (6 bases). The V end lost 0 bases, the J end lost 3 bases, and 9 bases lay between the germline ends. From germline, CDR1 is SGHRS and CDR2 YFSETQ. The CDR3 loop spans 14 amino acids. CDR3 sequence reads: CASSLVQGDTEAFF. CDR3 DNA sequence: TGCGCCAGCAGCTTGGTACAGGGAGACACTGAAGCTTTCTTT.

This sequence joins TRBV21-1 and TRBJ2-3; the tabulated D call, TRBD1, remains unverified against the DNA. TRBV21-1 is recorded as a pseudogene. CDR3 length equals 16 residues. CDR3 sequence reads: CASSFSGTTSTDTQYF. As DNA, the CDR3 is TGTGCCAGCAGCTTCTCCGGGACAACGAGCACAGATACGCAGTATTTT.

CDR3 nucleotides: TGTGCCAGCAGTGACCGGACAGGGGCAGAGACCCAGTACTTC. This translates into CASSDRTGAETQYF. The chain links TRBV2 to TRBJ2-5, with 9 bases aligning to TRBD1. CDR3 size: 14 residues. J gave up 4 bases and V 3 bases, and 3 bases lay outside the gene matches. Germline CDR1 SNHLY, CDR2 FYNNEI.

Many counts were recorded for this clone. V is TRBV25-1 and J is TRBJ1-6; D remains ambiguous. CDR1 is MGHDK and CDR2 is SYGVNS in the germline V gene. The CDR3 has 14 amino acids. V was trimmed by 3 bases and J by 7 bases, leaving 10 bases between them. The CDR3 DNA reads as TGTGCCAGCAGTGAGGCGTGGGCGAATTCACCCCTCCACTTT. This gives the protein CASSEAWANSPLHF. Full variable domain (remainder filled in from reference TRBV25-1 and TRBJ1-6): EADIYQTPRYLVIGTGKKITLECSQTMGHDKMYWYQQDPGMELHLIHYSYGVNSTEKGDLSSESTVSRIRTEHFPLTLESARPSHTSQYLCASSEAWANSPLHFGNGTRLTVT.

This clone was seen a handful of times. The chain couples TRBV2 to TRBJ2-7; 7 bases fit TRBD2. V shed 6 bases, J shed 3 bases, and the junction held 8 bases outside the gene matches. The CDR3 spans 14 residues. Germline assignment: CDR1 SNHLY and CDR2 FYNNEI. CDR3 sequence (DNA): TGTGCCAGCAGAGCCGGGACTAACAACTACGAGCAGTACTTC. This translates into CASRAGTNNYEQYF.

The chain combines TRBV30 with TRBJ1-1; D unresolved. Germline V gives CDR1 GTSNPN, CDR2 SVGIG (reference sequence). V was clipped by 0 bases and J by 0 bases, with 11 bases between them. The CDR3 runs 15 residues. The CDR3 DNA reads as TGTGCCTGGAGTGTAGGTGGCGGGATGAACACTGAAGCTTTCTTT. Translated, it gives CAWSVGGGMNTEAFF.

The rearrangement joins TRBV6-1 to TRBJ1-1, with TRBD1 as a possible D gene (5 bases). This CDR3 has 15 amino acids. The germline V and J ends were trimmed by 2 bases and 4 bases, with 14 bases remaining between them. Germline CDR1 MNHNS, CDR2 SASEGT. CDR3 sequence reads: CASSERYQGSTEAFF. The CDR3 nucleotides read TGTGCCAGCAGTGAAAGGTACCAGGGAAGCACTGAAGCTTTCTTT.